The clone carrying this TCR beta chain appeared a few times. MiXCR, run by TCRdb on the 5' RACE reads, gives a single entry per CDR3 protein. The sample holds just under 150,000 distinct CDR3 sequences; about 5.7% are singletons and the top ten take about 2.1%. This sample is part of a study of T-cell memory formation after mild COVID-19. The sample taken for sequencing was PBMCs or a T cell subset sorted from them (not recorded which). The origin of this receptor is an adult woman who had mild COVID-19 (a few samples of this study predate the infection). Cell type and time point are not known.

In DNA form, the CDR3 reads TGCAGTGCTATACCCCGGGTCGGGGCTTCCTACAATGAGCAGTTCTTC. This codes for CSAIPRVGASYNEQFF. The rearrangement joins TRBV20-1 to TRBJ2-1; D tentatively fits TRBD1 or TRBD2 (5 bases each). CDR3 length: 16 residues. Trimming shortened V by 4 bases and J by 1 base, and 17 bases separated the two germline ends. The germline V gene encodes CDR1 DFQATT and CDR2 SNEGSKA (reference sequence).